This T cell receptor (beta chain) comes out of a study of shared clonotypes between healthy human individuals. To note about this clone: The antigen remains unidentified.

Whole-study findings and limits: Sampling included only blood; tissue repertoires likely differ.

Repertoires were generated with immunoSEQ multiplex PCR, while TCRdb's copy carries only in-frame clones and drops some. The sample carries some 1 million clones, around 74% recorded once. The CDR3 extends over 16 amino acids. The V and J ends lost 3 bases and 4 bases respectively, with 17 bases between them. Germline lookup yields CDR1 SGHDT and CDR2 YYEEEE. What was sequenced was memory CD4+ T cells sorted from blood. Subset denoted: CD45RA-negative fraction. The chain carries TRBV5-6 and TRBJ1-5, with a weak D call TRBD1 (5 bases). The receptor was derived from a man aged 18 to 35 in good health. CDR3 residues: CASSSGRTLANQPQHF. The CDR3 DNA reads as TGTGCCAGCAGCTCGGGACGGACTTTAGCAAATCAGCCCCAGCATTTT.